This T cell receptor beta chain was profiled in a study of lymphopenia after photon versus proton radiotherapy. Comments on this clone: Its target is not known.

This CDR3 comprises 13 residues. The V and J ends lost 2 bases and 4 bases, in that order; junction bases with no gene match: 2. Germline-derived CDR1 and CDR2 are MNHEY and SVGAGI. Libraries were prepared by immunoSEQ multiplex PCR; TCRdb keeps only in-frame clonotypes and omits some of them. This sample has 20,000 to 25,000 clones; 80% to 95% occur once, and the top ten carry around 9%. Study conclusions and caveats: Authors raise, but do not show, better survival with proton therapy. Photon-treated patients lost naive T cells and TCR diversity; proton-treated stayed stable.

The sample consisted of peripheral blood, taken from a patient treated with proton-based radiotherapy. The chain is built from TRBV6-5 and TRBJ2-7; 7 nucleotides agree with TRBD1. This TCR came from a woman aged 65 to 85 with pancreatic cancer. Some clones in this sample may be carry-over from other donors' samples. CDR3 coding DNA: TGTGCCAGCAGTTACGGGACAGAATACGAGCAGTACTTC. It yields the protein CASSYGTEYEQYF.